This is a list of T cell receptor beta chains from one sample in a study of radiotherapy plus CTLA-4 blockade in lung cancer. Only in-frame clones appear in the TCRdb table, and some are missing; sequencing was by immunoSEQ multiplex PCR. The top ten clones hold approximately 15% of a sample with tens of thousands of clones, over 60% of them seen once. The material was peripheral blood, obtained from a patient treated with radiotherapy plus ipilimumab. These receptors were taken from a human donor with non-small cell lung cancer that progressed on radiotherapy plus ipilimumab. Both conserved end residues are part of each CDR3. D genes are given only for firm matches. A row's size may be missing; if present it is once, few, many or a size class.

J: TRBJ2-1
size: -
V: TRBV19
D: -
CDR3: CASSPGTSSYNEQFF
DNA: TGTGCCAGTAGCCCCGGGACATCTAGCTACAATGAGCAGTTCTTC

J: TRBJ2-5
size: -
V: TRBV6-1
D: TRBD1
CDR3: CASSEGDRDYETQYF
DNA: TGTGCCAGCAGTGAAGGGGACAGGGACTACGAGACCCAGTACTTC

J: TRBJ2-1
size: -
V: TRBV19
D: -
CDR3: CASTDLRGPEQFF
DNA: TGTGCCAGTACTGATCTACGAGGGCCTGAGCAGTTCTTC

J: TRBJ1-2
size: -
V: TRBV2
D: -
CDR3: CASSESRDYGYTF
DNA: TGTGCCAGCAGTGAGTCCAGGGACTATGGCTACACCTTC

J: TRBJ2-4
size: -
V: TRBV7-2
D: -
CDR3: CASRVAKNIQYF
DNA: TGTGCCAGCAGAGTAGCCAAAAACATTCAGTACTTC

J: TRBJ2-5
size: -
V: TRBV7-7
D: -
CDR3: CASSLGSGPQETQYF
DNA: TGTGCTAGCAGCTTGGGGTCGGGACCCCAAGAGACCCAGTACTTC

J: TRBJ2-1
size: -
V: TRBV5-1
D: -
CDR3: CASSLEPNSNNEQFF
DNA: TGCGCCAGCAGCTTGGAGCCGAATAGTAACAATGAGCAGTTCTTC

J: TRBJ2-5
size: -
V: TRBV18
D: TRBD1
CDR3: CASSGQGGETQYF
DNA: TGTGCCAGCTCCGGACAGGGGGGAGAGACCCAGTACTTC

J: TRBJ2-7
size: -
V: TRBV5-3
D: -
CDR3: CARSLRSGLYEQYF
DNA: TGTGCCAGAAGCTTAAGAAGTGGGCTCTACGAGCAGTACTTC

J: TRBJ2-3
size: -
V: TRBV28
D: TRBD1
CDR3: CASAEGAGGVTDTQYF
DNA: TGTGCCAGCGCGGAAGGGGCAGGGGGCGTCACAGATACGCAGTATTTT

J: TRBJ2-5
size: -
V: TRBV5-1
D: TRBD2
CDR3: CASRPGFLAGGETQYF
DNA: TGCGCCAGCAGACCCGGGTTCCTAGCGGGGGGAGAGACCCAGTACTTC

J: TRBJ1-1
size: -
V: TRBV11-2
D: -
CDR3: CASSLIHTEAFF
DNA: TGTGCCAGCAGCTTAATCCACACTGAAGCTTTCTTT

J: TRBJ2-6
size: few
V: TRBV5-1
D: -
CDR3: CASSDGALSGANVLTF
DNA: TGCGCCAGCAGCGACGGGGCACTCTCTGGGGCCAACGTCCTGACTTTC

J: TRBJ2-1
size: -
V: TRBV5-1
D: TRBD2
CDR3: CASSPGTSGASSYNEQFF
DNA: TGCGCCAGCAGTCCCGGGACTAGCGGGGCTTCATCCTACAATGAGCAGTTCTTC

J: TRBJ1-4
size: -
V: TRBV14
D: -
CDR3: CASSQGPATNEKLFF
DNA: TGTGCCAGCAGCCAAGGGCCTGCAACTAATGAAAAACTGTTTTTT

J: TRBJ1-1
size: -
V: TRBV7-2
D: -
CDR3: CASSLALGGGGGAFF
DNA: TGTGCCAGCAGCTTAGCGCTTGGAGGGGGTGGGGGAGCTTTCTTT

J: TRBJ2-7
size: -
V: TRBV11-2
D: -
CDR3: CASSLDHLTASAYEQYF
DNA: TGTGCCAGCAGCTTAGATCATCTGACAGCGAGCGCCTACGAGCAGTACTTC

J: TRBJ2-7
size: once
V: TRBV10-3
D: TRBD1
CDR3: CAIRRDRGGEQYF
DNA: TGTGCCATCCGCCGGGACAGGGGGGGGGAGCAGTACTTC

J: TRBJ1-2
size: -
V: TRBV7-9
D: -
CDR3: CASSSRGDGYTF
DNA: TGTGCCAGCAGCTCCCGGGGGGATGGCTACACCTTC